The source of this T cell receptor beta chain is a study of blood T cell repertoires in COVID-19 (TCRdb year 2020). As for the study more broadly: The collaborator samples originated in the United States, Italy and Spain and spanned the acute and convalescent phases of COVID-19. The prospective study material was composed of cDNA or gDNA derived from T cells, B-cell-depleted T cells, or PBMCs. A de-identified subject ID, COVID-19 status, age in years and sex were almost always included in the sample metadata. The samples were drawn from two sources: the first 160 participants of the ongoing ImmuneRACE study, and over 950 subjects contributed by 6 global collaborators. Where available, HLA class I and class II types were taken from metadata supplied by the sample provider and were not determined by assay-based typing. The repertoires were released in a freely available public database intended as a resource for research on the immune response to SARS-CoV-2. Deeply sampled blood TCRbeta repertoires from subjects exposed to, actively infected with, or recovered from COVID-19 were included in the dataset.

TCRbeta CDR3 regions were amplified from genomic DNA by means of the immunoSEQ Assay, a bias-controlled multiplex PCR. On the authors' methods: The number of nucleated cells in each sample was estimated by amplification of reference gene primers within the assay. Sequence reads were collapsed and filtered to measure the absolute abundance of every unique TCRbeta CDR3 rearrangement. Productive Simpson clonality was computed per sample as the square root of Simpson's diversity index over productive rearrangements. This is the immuneACCESS table as TCRdb keeps it, with only in-frame sequences that have V and J called. A part of the clones is gone; compared with another copy, unresolved V genes explain less than half, and the rest is unexplained. The D gene and trimming were derived from the DNA, and the V and J assignments and clone size from that table. The sample table shows 300,000 to 400,000 clones, and about nine tenths are seen once. The ten biggest clones cover approximately 9.4% of the sample.

Overall study results and their limits: The quantity of clinical and demographic metadata differed by source and by participant and was supplied without curation.

Taken from the germline V gene (reference sequence), the CDR1 and CDR2 loops are LNHNV and YYDKDF. V drops 2 bases and J drops 8 bases, leaving 16 bases in between. The CDR3, cysteine through phenylalanine, is 15 amino acids long. Of the read, only the CDR3 DNA is kept; its 45 bases are in frame from base 1. This clone was detected a few times. Its binding antigen is unknown. No per-base quality is available; no much larger clone lies one base away. At one collaborating source in Seattle, patients were enrolled during active infection and were followed longitudinally through the course of disease. Collaborating institutions collected whole blood in K2EDTA tubes following their own protocols. Collaborator samples were shipped for TCRbeta analysis as frozen whole blood, isolated PBMCs, or DNA extracted from either sample type.

The chain was built from TRBV15 and TRBJ2-4; the D gene is perhaps TRBD2, from 6 matching bases. The TCR was taken from a man aged 25-40 years with COVID-19, enrolled during active disease. Sequencing used peripheral blood. The DNA is as follows: TGTGCCACCAGCAGAACGGGCGGGGACCTTGACATTCAGTACTTC. It is translated as CATSRTGGDLDIQYF.